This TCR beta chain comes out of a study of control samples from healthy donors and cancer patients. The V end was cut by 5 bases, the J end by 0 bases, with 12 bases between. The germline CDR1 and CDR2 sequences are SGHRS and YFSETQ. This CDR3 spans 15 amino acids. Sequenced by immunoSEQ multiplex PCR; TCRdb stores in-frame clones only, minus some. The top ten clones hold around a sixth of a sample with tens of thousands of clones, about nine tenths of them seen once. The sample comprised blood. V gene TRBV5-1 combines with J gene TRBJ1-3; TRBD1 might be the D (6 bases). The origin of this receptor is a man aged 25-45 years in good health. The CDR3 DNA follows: TGCGCCAGCAGACAAACAGGGACCTCTGGAAACACCATATATTTT. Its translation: CASRQTGTSGNTIYF.